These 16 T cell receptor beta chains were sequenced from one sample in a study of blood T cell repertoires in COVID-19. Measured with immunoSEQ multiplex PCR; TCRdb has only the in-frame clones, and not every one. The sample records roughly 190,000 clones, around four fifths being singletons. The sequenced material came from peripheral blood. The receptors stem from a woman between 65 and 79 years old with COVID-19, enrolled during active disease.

The CDR3 sequence: CASGGGAGETQYF. The CDR3 DNA reads TGTGCCAGCGGTGGAGGGGCGGGTGAGACCCAGTACTTC. This rearrangement joins TRBV28 to TRBJ2-5; D is possibly TRBD2 (6 bases). V was trimmed by 8 bases and J by 5 bases, leaving 15 bases between them. In germline, CDR1 is MDHEN, CDR2 SYDVKM. This CDR3 is 13 amino acids long.

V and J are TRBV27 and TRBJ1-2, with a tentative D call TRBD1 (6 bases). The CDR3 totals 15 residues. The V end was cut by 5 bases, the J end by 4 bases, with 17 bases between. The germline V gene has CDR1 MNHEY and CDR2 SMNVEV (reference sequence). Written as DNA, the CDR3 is TGTGCCAGCAGTCCCAGACGGGACACACTCTATGGCTACACCTTC. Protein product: CASSPRRDTLYGYTF.

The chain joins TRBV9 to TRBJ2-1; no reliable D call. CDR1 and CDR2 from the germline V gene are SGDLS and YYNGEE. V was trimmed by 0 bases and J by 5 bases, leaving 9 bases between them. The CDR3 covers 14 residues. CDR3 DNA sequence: TGTGCCAGCAGCGTAGTCGCGGAGAACAATGAGCAGTTCTTC. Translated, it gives CASSVVAENNEQFF.

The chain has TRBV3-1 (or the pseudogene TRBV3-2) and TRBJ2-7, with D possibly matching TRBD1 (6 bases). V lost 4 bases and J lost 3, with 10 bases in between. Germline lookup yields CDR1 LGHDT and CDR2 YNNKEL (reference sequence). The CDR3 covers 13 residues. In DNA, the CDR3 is TGTGCCAGCAGCCGGGGGCGGTTCTACGAGCAGTACTTC. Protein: CASSRGRFYEQYF.

CDR3 coding DNA: TGTGCCAGCAGTTCGACAGGGTTTAGTGGCTACACCTTC. This codes for CASSSTGFSGYTF. The V gene is TRBV6-6, the J gene TRBJ1-2; 7 bases fit TRBD1. Germline values: CDR1 MNHNY, CDR2 SVGAGI (reference sequence). The ends lost 4 bases at V and 7 bases at J; junction bases unmatched: 6. The CDR3 has 13 amino acids.

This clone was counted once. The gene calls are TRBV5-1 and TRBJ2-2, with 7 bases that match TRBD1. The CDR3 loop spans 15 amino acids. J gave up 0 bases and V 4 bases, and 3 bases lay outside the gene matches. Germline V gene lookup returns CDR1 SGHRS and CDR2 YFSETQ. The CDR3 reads CASSATGSNTGELFF. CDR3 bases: TGCGCCAGCAGCGCGACAGGGTCGAACACCGGGGAGCTGTTTTTT.

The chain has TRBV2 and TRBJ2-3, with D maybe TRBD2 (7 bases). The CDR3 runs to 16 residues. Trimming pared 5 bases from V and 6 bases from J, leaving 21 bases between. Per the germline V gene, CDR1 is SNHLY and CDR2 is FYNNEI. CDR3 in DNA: TGTGCCAGCAGTCCCCTAACAGGGAGGGTTGGCGATACGCAGTATTTT. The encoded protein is CASSPLTGRVGDTQYF.

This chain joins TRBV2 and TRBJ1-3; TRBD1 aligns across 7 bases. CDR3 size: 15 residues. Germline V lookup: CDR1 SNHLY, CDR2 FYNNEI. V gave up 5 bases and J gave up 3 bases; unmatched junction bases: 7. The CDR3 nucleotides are TGTGCCAGCAGTTACCTTGACAGGGATGGAAACACCATATATTTT. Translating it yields CASSYLDRDGNTIYF.

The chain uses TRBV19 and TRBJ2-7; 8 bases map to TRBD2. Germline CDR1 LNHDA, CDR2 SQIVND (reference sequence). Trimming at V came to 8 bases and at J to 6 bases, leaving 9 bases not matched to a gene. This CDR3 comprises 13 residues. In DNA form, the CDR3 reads TGTGCCAGTCGTGGGACTAGTCCCCTCGAGCAGTACTTC. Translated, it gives CASRGTSPLEQYF.

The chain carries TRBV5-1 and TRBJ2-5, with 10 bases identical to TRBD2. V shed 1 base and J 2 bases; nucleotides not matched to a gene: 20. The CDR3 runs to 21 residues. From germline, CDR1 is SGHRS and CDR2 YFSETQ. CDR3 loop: CASSLLPSGLAGAPVQETQYF. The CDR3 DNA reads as TGCGCCAGCAGCTTGTTACCGTCAGGGCTAGCGGGGGCCCCCGTGCAAGAGACCCAGTACTTC.

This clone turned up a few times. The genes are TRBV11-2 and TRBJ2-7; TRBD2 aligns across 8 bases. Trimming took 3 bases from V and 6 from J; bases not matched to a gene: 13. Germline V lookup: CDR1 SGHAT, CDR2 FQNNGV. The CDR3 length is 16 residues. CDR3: CASSLLKSGGPLEQYF. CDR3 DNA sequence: TGTGCCAGCAGCTTGCTGAAAAGCGGGGGTCCCCTCGAGCAGTACTTC. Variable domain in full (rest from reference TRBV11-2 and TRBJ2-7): EAGVAQSPRYKIIEKRQSVAFWCNPISGHATLYWYQQILGQGPKLLIQFQNNGVVDDSQLPKDRFSAERLKGVDSTLKIQPAKLEDSAVYLCASSLLKSGGPLEQYFGPGTRLTVT.

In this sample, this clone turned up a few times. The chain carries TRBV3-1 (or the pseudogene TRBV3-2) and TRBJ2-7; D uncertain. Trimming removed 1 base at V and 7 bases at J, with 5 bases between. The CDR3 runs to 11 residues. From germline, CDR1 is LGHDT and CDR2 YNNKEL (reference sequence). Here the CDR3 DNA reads TGTGCCAGCAGCCAAGGTGAGGAGCAGTACTTC. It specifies CASSQGEEQYF.

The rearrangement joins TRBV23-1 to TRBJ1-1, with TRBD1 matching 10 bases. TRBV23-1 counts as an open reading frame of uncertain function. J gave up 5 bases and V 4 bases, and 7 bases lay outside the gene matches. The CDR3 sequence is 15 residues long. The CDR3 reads CASSPRTGGYTEAFF. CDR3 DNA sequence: TGCGCCAGCAGTCCTCGGACAGGGGGATATACTGAAGCTTTCTTT.

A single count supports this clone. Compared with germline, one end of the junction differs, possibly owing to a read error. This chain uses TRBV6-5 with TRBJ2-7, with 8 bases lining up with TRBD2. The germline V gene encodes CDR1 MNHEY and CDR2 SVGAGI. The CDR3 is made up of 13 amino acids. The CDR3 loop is CAGRRSGGYEQYF. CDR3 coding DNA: TGTGCCGGCAGACGGAGCGGGGGCTACGAGCAGTACTTC.

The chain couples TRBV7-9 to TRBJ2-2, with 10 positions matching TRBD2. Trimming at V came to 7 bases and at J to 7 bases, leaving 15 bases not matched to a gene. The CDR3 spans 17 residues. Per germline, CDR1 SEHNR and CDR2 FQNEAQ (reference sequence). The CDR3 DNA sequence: TGTGCCAGCACCCGGCGGGGACTAGCGCTGGAGATCGGGGAGCTGTTTTTT. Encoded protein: CASTRRGLALEIGELFF.

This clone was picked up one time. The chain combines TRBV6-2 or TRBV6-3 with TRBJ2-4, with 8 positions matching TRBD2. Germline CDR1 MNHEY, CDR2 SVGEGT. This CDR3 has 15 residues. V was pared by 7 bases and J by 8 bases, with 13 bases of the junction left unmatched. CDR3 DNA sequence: TGTGCCAGCACCCCGCAACTAGCGGTGGGGGACATTCAGTACTTC. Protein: CASTPQLAVGDIQYF.